This TCR beta chain was sequenced during a study of T cells in Graves' hyperthyroidism and ophthalmopathy. Germline CDR1 is MNHEY and CDR2 is SVGAGI. Deletions cut 0 bases from V and 5 bases from J, with 10 bases between. This CDR3 has 14 residues. TCR beta CDR3 regions were amplified from RNA. With the HTBI primer set, the TCR CDR3 went through a first round of RT-PCR. From the multiplex PCR reads, TCRdb called clonotypes with MiXCR, one entry per CDR3 protein. The sample consists of fewer than 450,000 distinct CDR3 sequences, approximately 18% of them appearing once. The study enrolled patients aged 18 to 65 with newly diagnosed hyperthyroidism of under 2 months' duration. Any patient presenting with uncontrolled infection, other autoimmune disease, pregnancy or lactation was left out. It was at first hyperthyroidism diagnosis, before any ophthalmopathy symptoms, that the blood sample was taken. Study conclusions and caveats: Most clonotypes expanded in the thyroid (above 0.001) were also present in blood.

This clonotype showed up many times. The antigen is unknown. The material sequenced was blood. The chain uses TRBV6-5 and TRBJ2-5, with D perhaps matching TRBD2 (6 bases). The sequence was collected from a woman aged 30 to 39 with Graves' hyperthyroidism that later progressed to Graves' ophthalmopathy. This CDR3 is CASSYSTGRETQYF. Here the CDR3 DNA reads TGTGCCAGCAGTTACTCGACGGGGAGGGAGACCCAGTACTTC.